This entry lists 25 T cell receptor beta chains sequenced from one sample in a study of regulatory T cells in long-lasting Graves disease. Time point specified: persistent/refractory GD, antithyroid drugs over 5 years with positive TRAb. From PBMCs, RNA was extracted and then used to make the TCR library. Relying on iRepertoire HTBI primers and Arm-PCR of CDR3 regions, the team built TCR beta libraries. MiXCR, applied by TCRdb to the multiplex PCR reads, yields one record per CDR3 protein. Of approximately 500,000 distinct CDR3 sequences in the sample, 20% to 25% were seen once. The sequences come from peripheral blood mononuclear cells (PBMCs), collected when the disease was refractory, from a patient treated with antithyroid drugs. Receptors originate from a female donor with Graves disease.

This chain joins TRBV4-1 and TRBJ1-5, with 7 positions matching TRBD1. Trimming took 4 bases from V and 9 from J; bases not matched to a gene: 12. There are 15 residues in the CDR3. The germline CDR1 and CDR2 sequences are MGHRA and YSYEKL. The CDR3 DNA is TGCGCCAGCAGCCTGACCGGGACAGCGTTGTTGCCCCAGCATTTT. Translating gives CASSLTGTALLPQHF.

This clonotype showed up just a few times. The chain combines TRBV9 with TRBJ2-2, with 7 nucleotides matching TRBD1. The CDR3 loop spans 14 amino acids. The V and J ends lost 2 bases and 4 bases, in that order; junction bases with no gene match: 2. Germline lookup yields CDR1 SGDLS and CDR2 YYNGEE. For the CDR3, the DNA is TGTGCCAGCAGCGTTGACAGGGTCACCGGGGAGCTGTTTTTT. Translation: CASSVDRVTGELFF.

This clonotype was observed many times. The V and J genes are TRBV28 and TRBJ1-1; 8 bases align to TRBD1. This CDR3 region has 11 residues. V shed 5 bases and J 10 bases; nucleotides not matched to a gene: 3. The germline V gene encodes CDR1 MDHEN and CDR2 SYDVKM. The CDR3 spells CASSHDRGAFF. CDR3 nucleotide sequence: TGTGCCAGCAGTCACGACAGGGGAGCTTTCTTT.

This clonotype has only a few counts. This rearrangement joins TRBV7-9 to TRBJ1-4; D call uncertain. This CDR3 has 15 residues. Germline loops: CDR1 SEHNR, CDR2 FQNEAQ (reference sequence). Trimming removed 2 bases at V and 0 bases at J, with 7 bases between. The CDR3 bases are TGTGCCAGCAGCTTACAGACCTCAACTAATGAAAAACTGTTTTTT. It codes for CASSLQTSTNEKLFF. Complete variable domain (other parts from reference TRBV7-9 and TRBJ1-4): DTGVSQNPRHKITKRGQNVTFRCDPISEHNRLYWYRQTLGQGPEFLTYFQNEAQLEKSRLLSDRFSAERPKGSFSTLEIQRTEQGDSAMYLCASSLQTSTNEKLFFGSGTQLSVL.

Many counts were recorded for this clonotype. The V gene is TRBV28, the J gene TRBJ2-7; no firm D call. This CDR3 has 11 amino acids. CDR1 and CDR2 from the germline V gene are MDHEN and SYDVKM. V lost 5 bases and J 6 bases, leaving 8 bases between the germline ends. CDR3 sequence: CASSSWSEQYF. The CDR3 DNA reads TGTGCCAGCAGTAGCTGGAGCGAGCAGTACTTC.

A few counts support this clonotype. The gene calls are TRBV6-1 and TRBJ1-1; 8 nucleotides agree with TRBD1. J was trimmed by 7 bases and V by 6 bases; bases with no gene match: 7. CDR1 MNHNS and CDR2 SASEGT come from the germline V gene. CDR3 size: 13 residues. The CDR3 reads CASRYAGTGEAFF. The CDR3 DNA follows: TGTGCCAGCAGGTATGCCGGGACAGGTGAAGCTTTCTTT.

The chain has TRBV7-3 and TRBJ2-2; the D call may be TRBD1 or TRBD2 (5 bases each). V dropped 5 bases and J dropped 3 bases, with 13 bases sitting between them. The length of the CDR3 is 15 residues. Per germline, CDR1 SGHTA and CDR2 FQGTGA. The CDR3 loop is CASSPGAGYTGELFF. The CDR3 bases are TGTGCCAGCAGCCCCGGGGCTGGATACACCGGGGAGCTGTTTTTT. Supplemented by reference TRBV7-3 and TRBJ2-2, the full variable domain reads GAGVSQTPSNKVTEKGKYVELRCDPISGHTALYWYRQSLGQGPEFLIYFQGTGAADDSGLPNDRFFAVRPEGSVSTLKIQRTERGDSAVYLCASSPGAGYTGELFFGEGSRLTVL.

This clonotype was observed many times. The rearrangement links TRBV28 to TRBJ2-2; D remains unclear. CDR1 and CDR2 from the germline V gene are MDHEN and SYDVKM. V was clipped by 1 base and J by 2 bases, with 14 bases between them. The CDR3 loop spans 17 amino acids. The CDR3, as DNA: TGTGCCAGCAGTTTATTGGGCCTTGACACAAACACCGGGGAGCTGTTTTTT. Translated, it gives CASSLLGLDTNTGELFF. Looking up the rest from reference TRBV28 and TRBJ2-2 gives the full variable domain: DVKVTQSSRYLVKRTGEKVFLECVQDMDHENMFWYRQDPGLGLRLIYFSYDVKMKEKGDIPEGYSVSREKKERFSLILESASTNQTSMYLCASSLLGLDTNTGELFFGEGSRLTVL.

To note about this clonotype: An end of the junction does not agree with germline; a read error may underlie this. The CDR3 region is CASGGVRGYTF. CDR3 coding DNA: TGTGCCAGTGGTGGGGTGCGGGGCTACACCTTC. V gene TRBV5-1 combines with J gene TRBJ1-2; no reliable D call. This CDR3 has 11 amino acids. Germline V CDR1 and CDR2: SGHRS, YFSETQ.

V usage is TRBV30 and J usage is TRBJ2-6; 7 bases fit TRBD1. V shed 0 bases and J 1 base; nucleotides not matched to a gene: 3. The CDR3 loop spans 16 amino acids. Germline-derived CDR1 and CDR2 are GTSNPN and SVGIG (reference sequence). In DNA form, the CDR3 reads TGTGCCTGGAGTGTACGACAGGGTTCTGGGGCCAACGTCCTGACTTTC. This codes for CAWSVRQGSGANVLTF.

As for this clonotype: Being one base from a much bigger clone, this may be a read error. This chain connects TRBV20-1 to TRBJ1-1; 8 bases are shared with TRBD1. Per germline, CDR1 DFQATT and CDR2 SNEGSKA (reference sequence). The CDR3 is 15 amino acids. CDR3 sequence reads: CSAIRHGQGWTEALF. CDR3 bases: TGCAGTGCTATACGACACGGACAGGGATGGACTGAAGCTCTCTTT.

The V gene is TRBV6-1, the J gene TRBJ1-2; D is unclear. Germline loops: CDR1 MNHNS, CDR2 SASEGT. V was pared by 2 bases and J by 0 bases, with 13 bases between. This CDR3 comprises 16 residues. The CDR3 reads CASSESFTPANYGYTF. The CDR3 DNA is TGTGCCAGCAGTGAAAGTTTCACTCCAGCTAACTATGGCTACACCTTC.

This clonotype has at least ten counts. V usage is TRBV12-3 or TRBV12-4 and J usage is TRBJ1-2; D not resolved. With 5 bases removed from V and 8 bases from J, the gap between germline ends came to 15 bases. The CDR3 has 13 residues. This CDR3 is CASSPHTGWGYTF. The CDR3 DNA sequence: TGTGCCAGCAGTCCGCATACGGGCTGGGGCTACACCTTC.

This clonotype occurred a few times. CDR3: CASSSSDGYSPLHF. In DNA, the CDR3 is TGTGCCAGCAGTTCCTCGGACGGCTATTCACCCCTCCACTTT. J is TRBJ1-6 and V is TRBV12-3 or TRBV12-4; D gene ambiguous. The ends were cut back, 4 bases at V and 8 bases at J, with 12 bases in the middle. The length of the CDR3 is 14 residues.

This clonotype was counted at least ten times. CDR3 amino acids: CSAKAPTSGGLKETQYF. The CDR3 nucleotides read TGCAGTGCTAAGGCGCCGACTAGCGGGGGGCTAAAAGAGACCCAGTACTTC. The chain has TRBV20-1 and TRBJ2-5; TRBD2 aligns across 13 bases. The germline V gene has CDR1 DFQATT and CDR2 SNEGSKA (reference sequence). The CDR3 runs to 17 residues. The J segment lost 3 bases and the V segment lost 4 bases, leaving 11 bases of the junction unmatched.

This clonotype came up many times. The V and J genes are TRBV2 and TRBJ2-2; no definite D call. The CDR3 runs to 13 residues. V was clipped by 6 bases and J by 4 bases, with 9 bases between them. Germline CDR1 SNHLY, CDR2 FYNNEI. For the CDR3, the DNA is TGTGCCAGCAGACAAGACGGCACCGGGGAGCTGTTTTTT. Amino acid sequence: CASRQDGTGELFF.

The chain recombines TRBV12-3 or TRBV12-4 with TRBJ2-3; D ambiguous. Trimming stripped 4 bases from V and 4 bases from J, with 12 bases between. This CDR3 has 14 amino acids. CDR3 sequence reads: CASSSPTRADTQYF. The CDR3 bases are TGTGCCAGCAGTTCCCCCACCCGCGCAGATACGCAGTATTTT.

V and J are TRBV7-9 and TRBJ2-1; 15 nucleotides agree with TRBD2. Trimming took 5 bases from V and 5 from J; bases not matched to a gene: 7. The CDR3 contains 17 residues. Germline assignment: CDR1 SEHNR and CDR2 FQNEAQ (reference sequence). The CDR3, as DNA: TGTGCCAGCAGCGGGGGACTAGCGGGGGGCGGAGACAATGAGCAGTTCTTC. It encodes CASSGGLAGGGDNEQFF.

The rearrangement joins TRBV7-3 to TRBJ2-7; 9 nucleotides align to TRBD1. This CDR3 is 16 amino acids long. The junction had 7 bases not matched to a gene; V was cut back by 4 bases and J by 0 bases. Germline V gene lookup returns CDR1 SGHTA and CDR2 FQGTGA. The DNA for the CDR3 is TGTGCCAGCAGCTCCAAAGGGGACAGGGCCTCCTACGAGCAGTACTTC. Encoded protein: CASSSKGDRASYEQYF.

The rearrangement joins TRBV19 to TRBJ1-2, with D possibly matching TRBD1 (5 bases). Germline loops: CDR1 LNHDA, CDR2 SQIVND (reference sequence). This CDR3 region has 15 residues. The V and J ends lost 6 bases and 0 bases respectively, with 14 bases between them. In DNA, the CDR3 is TGTGCCAGTAGAAGGGGCGAGGGCGCTAACTATGGCTACACCTTC. This translates into CASRRGEGANYGYTF.

This clonotype was counted between two and nine times. Its ends do not fully match the called genes, so a read error is possible. The rearrangement links TRBV7-9 to TRBJ2-7; a possible D gene is TRBD2 (7 bases). Germline assignment: CDR1 SEHNR and CDR2 FQNEAQ (reference sequence). CDR3 length equals 15 residues. This CDR3 reads CASNLGGDGLHEQYF. The DNA for the CDR3 is TGTGCCAGCAACTTAGGGGGGGACGGCTTGCACGAGCAGTACTTC.

This clonotype was counted between two and nine times. The rearrangement links TRBV30 to TRBJ1-5; D remains unclear. From germline, CDR1 is GTSNPN and CDR2 SVGIG (reference sequence). V was cut by 2 bases and J by 3 bases, with 8 bases left in between. The CDR3 sequence is 13 residues long. For the CDR3, the DNA is TGTGCCTGGAGTCCGGGAACCAATCAGCCCCAGCATTTT. Protein product: CAWSPGTNQPQHF.

This rearrangement joins TRBV3-1 to TRBJ2-7, with D possibly being TRBD1 (7 bases). Germline CDR1 and CDR2: LGHDT and YNNKEL (reference sequence). Trimming shortened V by 10 bases and J by 1 base, and 17 bases separated the two germline ends. This CDR3 has 14 residues. The CDR3 region has the DNA TGTGCCACGAAAGGAGGGGGCGCTTCCTACGAGCAGTACTTC. This sequence encodes CATKGGGASYEQYF.

The sample holds many counts of this clonotype. The rearrangement links TRBV2 to TRBJ1-6, with TRBD1 matching 9 bases. Trimming removed 3 bases from V and 9 bases from J; junction bases left unmatched: 6. The V gene's germline CDR1 is SNHLY and CDR2 FYNNEI. This CDR3 is built from 15 residues. CDR3 DNA sequence: TGTGCCAGCAGTGAGCTGACAGGGGGGGGTTCACCCCTCCACTTT. Translated: CASSELTGGGSPLHF.

Comments on this clonotype: A read error likely explains this, since a far larger clone differs by one base. V gene TRBV6-2 or TRBV6-3 combines with J gene TRBJ2-7; D unclear. This CDR3 region has 12 residues. Trimming took 10 bases from V and 2 from J, leaving 12 bases between them. Germline values: CDR1 MNHEY, CDR2 SVGEGT. This CDR3 reads CANSSKAYEQYF. The DNA for the CDR3 is TGTGCCAACAGCTCCAAAGCCTACGAGCAGTACTTC.